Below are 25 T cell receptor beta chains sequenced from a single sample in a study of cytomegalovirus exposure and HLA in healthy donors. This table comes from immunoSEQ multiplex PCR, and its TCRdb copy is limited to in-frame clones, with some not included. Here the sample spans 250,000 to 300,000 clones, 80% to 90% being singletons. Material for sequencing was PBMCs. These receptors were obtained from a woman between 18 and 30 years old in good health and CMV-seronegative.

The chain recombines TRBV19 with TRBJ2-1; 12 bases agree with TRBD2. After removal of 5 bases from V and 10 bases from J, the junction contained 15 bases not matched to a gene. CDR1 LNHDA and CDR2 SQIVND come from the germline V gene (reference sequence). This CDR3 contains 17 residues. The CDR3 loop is CASSSTPLAGGQEEQFF. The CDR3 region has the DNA TGTGCCAGTAGTTCCACCCCGCTAGCGGGAGGGCAGGAAGAGCAGTTCTTC.

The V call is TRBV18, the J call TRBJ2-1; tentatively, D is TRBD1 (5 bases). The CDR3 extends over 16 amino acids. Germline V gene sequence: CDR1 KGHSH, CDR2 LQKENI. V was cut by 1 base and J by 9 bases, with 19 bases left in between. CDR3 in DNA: TGTGCCAGCTCACCACTCGACAGACTGAGCTATGGTGAGCAGTTCTTC. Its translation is CASSPLDRLSYGEQFF. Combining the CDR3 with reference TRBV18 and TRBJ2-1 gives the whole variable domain NAGVMQNPRHLVRRRGQEARLRCSPMKGHSHVYWYRQLPEEGLKFMVYLQKENIIDESGMPKERFSAEFPKEGPSILRIQQVVRGDSAAYFCASSPLDRLSYGEQFFGPGTRLTVL.

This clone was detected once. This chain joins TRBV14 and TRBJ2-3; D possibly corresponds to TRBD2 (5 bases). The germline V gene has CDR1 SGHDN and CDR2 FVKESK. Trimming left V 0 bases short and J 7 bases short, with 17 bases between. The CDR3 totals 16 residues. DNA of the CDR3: TGTGCCAGCAGCCAAGATGGACTCCAGCGAAAGAATACGCAGTATTTT. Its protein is CASSQDGLQRKNTQYF.

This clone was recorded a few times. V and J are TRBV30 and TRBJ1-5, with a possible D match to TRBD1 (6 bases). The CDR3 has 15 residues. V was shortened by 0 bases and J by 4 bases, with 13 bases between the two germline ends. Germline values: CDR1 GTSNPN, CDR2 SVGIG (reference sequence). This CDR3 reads CAWSVSAQGNQPQHF. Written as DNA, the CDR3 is TGTGCCTGGAGTGTTTCCGCACAGGGTAATCAGCCCCAGCATTTT.

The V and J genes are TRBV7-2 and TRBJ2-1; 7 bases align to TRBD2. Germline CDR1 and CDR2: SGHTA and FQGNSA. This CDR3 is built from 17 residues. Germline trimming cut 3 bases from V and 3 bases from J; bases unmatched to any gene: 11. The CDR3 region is CASSLGSAGVGYNEQFF. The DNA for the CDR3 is TGTGCCAGCAGCTTGGGTTCGGCGGGGGTCGGCTACAATGAGCAGTTCTTC.

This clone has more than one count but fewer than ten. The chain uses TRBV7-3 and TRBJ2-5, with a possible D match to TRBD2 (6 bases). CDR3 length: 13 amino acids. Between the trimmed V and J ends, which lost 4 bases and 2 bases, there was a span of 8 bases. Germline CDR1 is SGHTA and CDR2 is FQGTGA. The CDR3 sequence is CASSSGLQETQYF. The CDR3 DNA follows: TGTGCCAGCAGCTCAGGACTACAAGAGACCCAGTACTTC. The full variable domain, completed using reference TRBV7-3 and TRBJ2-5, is GAGVSQTPSNKVTEKGKYVELRCDPISGHTALYWYRQSLGQGPEFLIYFQGTGAADDSGLPNDRFFAVRPEGSVSTLKIQRTERGDSAVYLCASSSGLQETQYFGPGTRLLVL.

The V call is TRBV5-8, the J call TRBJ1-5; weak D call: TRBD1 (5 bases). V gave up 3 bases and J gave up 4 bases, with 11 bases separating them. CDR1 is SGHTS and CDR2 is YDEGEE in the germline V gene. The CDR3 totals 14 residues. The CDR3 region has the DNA TGTGCCAGCAGCTGGGGGGTTGGTAATCAGCCCCAGCATTTT. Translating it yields CASSWGVGNQPQHF.

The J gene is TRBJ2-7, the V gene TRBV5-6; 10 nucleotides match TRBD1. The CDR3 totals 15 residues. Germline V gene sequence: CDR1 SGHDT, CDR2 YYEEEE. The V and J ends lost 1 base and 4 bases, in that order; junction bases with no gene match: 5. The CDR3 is CASSLWGTGAYEQYF. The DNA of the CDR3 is TGTGCCAGCAGCTTGTGGGGGACAGGGGCTTACGAGCAGTACTTC.

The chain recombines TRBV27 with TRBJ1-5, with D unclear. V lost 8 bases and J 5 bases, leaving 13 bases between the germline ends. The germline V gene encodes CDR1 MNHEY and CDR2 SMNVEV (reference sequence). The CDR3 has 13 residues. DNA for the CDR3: TGTGCCAGCGGAGTCACGTGGGATCAGCCCCAGCATTTT. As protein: CASGVTWDQPQHF.

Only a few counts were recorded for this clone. CDR3 in DNA: TGCGCCAGCACCCAGGACAGCGATGGCTACACCTTC. Amino acid sequence: CASTQDSDGYTF. This chain connects TRBV10-1 to TRBJ1-2, with D perhaps matching TRBD1 (6 bases). Germline values: CDR1 WNHNN, CDR2 SYGVQD (reference sequence). The V gene lost 7 bases and the J gene lost 6 bases, with 12 bases spanning the gap. The CDR3 runs to 12 residues.

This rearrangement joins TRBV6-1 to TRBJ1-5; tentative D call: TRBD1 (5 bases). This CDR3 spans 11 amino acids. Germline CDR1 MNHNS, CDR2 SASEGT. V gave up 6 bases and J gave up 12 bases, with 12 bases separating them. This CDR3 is CASREQVLQHF. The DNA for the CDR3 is TGTGCCAGCAGAGAACAGGTTCTCCAGCATTTT.

CDR3 DNA sequence: TGTGCCACCCGTTCAGGGTACACCTACGAGCAGTACTTC. Amino acids: CATRSGYTYEQYF. The chain has TRBV28 and TRBJ2-7, with D possibly TRBD1 on 5 matching bases. This CDR3 region has 13 residues. The V end was cut by 10 bases, the J end by 2 bases, with 15 bases between. Germline CDR1 is MDHEN and CDR2 is SYDVKM.

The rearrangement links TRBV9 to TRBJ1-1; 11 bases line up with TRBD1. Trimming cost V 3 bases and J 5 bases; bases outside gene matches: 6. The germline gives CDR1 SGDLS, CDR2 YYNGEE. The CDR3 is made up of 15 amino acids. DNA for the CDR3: TGTGCCAGCAGCGGAGGGGACAGGGGGTGGACTGAAGCTTTCTTT. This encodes CASSGGDRGWTEAFF.

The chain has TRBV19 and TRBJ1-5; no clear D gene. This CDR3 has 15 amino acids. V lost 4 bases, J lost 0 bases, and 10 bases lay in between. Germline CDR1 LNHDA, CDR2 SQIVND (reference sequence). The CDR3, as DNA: TGTGCCAGTAGTACGCCACAGTATAGCAATCAGCCCCAGCATTTT. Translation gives CASSTPQYSNQPQHF.

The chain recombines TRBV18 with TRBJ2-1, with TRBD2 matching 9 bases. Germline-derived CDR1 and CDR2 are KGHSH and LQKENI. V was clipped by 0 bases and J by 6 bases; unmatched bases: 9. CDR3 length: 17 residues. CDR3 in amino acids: CASSPPGLASPGNEQFF. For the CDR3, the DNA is TGTGCCAGCTCACCACCGGGACTAGCCTCACCAGGCAATGAGCAGTTCTTC.

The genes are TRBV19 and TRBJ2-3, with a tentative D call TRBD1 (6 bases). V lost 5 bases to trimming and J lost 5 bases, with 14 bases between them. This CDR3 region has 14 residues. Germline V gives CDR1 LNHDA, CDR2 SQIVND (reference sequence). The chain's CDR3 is CASSPLTGRDTQYF. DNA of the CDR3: TGTGCCAGTAGTCCTCTTACAGGGCGAGATACGCAGTATTTT.

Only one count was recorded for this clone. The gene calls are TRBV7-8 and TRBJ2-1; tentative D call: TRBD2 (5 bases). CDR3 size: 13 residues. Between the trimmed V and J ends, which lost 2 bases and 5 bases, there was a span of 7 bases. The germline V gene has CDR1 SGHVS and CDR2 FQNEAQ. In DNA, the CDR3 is TGTGCCAGCAGCTTAATGGGAGACAATGAGCAGTTCTTC. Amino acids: CASSLMGDNEQFF.

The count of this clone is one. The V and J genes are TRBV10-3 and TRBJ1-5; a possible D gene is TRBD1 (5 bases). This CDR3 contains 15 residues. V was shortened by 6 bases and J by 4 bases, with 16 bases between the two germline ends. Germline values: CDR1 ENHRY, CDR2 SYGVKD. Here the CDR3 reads CAISGEEGRNQPQHF. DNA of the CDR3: TGTGCCATCAGCGGCGAGGAGGGGAGGAATCAGCCCCAGCATTTT.

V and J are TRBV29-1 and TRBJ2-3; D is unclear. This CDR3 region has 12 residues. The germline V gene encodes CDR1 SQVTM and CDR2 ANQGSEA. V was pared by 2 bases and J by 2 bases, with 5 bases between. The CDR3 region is CSVESVTDTQYF. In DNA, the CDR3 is TGCAGCGTTGAATCAGTCACAGATACGCAGTATTTT.

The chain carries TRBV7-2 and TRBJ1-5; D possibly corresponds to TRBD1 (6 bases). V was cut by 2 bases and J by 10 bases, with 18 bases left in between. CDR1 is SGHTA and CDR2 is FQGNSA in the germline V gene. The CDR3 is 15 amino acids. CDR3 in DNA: TGTGCCAGCAGCTTAACGGGCAGGGGAGAGGAACCCCAGCATTTT. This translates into CASSLTGRGEEPQHF.

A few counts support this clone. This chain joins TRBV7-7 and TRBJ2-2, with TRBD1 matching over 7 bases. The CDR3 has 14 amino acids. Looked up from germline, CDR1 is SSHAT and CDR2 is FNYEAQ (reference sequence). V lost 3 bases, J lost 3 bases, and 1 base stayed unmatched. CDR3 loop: CASSFDRDTGELFF. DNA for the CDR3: TGTGCCAGCAGCTTCGACAGGGACACCGGGGAGCTGTTTTTT.

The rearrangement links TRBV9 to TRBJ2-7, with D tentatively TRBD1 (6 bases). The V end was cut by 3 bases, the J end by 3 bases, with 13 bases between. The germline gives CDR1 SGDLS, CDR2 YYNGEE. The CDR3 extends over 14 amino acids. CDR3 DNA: TGTGCCAGCAGCGGAGGACAGTGGGACTACGAGCAGTACTTC. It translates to CASSGGQWDYEQYF.

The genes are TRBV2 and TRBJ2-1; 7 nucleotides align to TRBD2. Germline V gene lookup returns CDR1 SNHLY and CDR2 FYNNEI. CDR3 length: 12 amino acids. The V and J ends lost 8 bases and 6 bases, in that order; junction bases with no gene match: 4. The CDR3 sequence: CASGRVSNEQFF. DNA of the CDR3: TGTGCCAGCGGGAGGGTAAGCAATGAGCAGTTCTTC.

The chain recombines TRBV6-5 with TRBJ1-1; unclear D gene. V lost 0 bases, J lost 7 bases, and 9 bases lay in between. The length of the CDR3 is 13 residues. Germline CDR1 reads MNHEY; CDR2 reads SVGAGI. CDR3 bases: TGTGCCAGCAGTTACTCGGTGTCAGATGAAGCTTTCTTT. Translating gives CASSYSVSDEAFF.

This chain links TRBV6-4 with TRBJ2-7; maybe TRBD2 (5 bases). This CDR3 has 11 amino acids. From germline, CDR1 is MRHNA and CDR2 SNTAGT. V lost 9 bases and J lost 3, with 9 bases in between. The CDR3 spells CARRLLYEQYF. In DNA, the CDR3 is TGTGCCAGGCGACTACTCTACGAGCAGTACTTC.